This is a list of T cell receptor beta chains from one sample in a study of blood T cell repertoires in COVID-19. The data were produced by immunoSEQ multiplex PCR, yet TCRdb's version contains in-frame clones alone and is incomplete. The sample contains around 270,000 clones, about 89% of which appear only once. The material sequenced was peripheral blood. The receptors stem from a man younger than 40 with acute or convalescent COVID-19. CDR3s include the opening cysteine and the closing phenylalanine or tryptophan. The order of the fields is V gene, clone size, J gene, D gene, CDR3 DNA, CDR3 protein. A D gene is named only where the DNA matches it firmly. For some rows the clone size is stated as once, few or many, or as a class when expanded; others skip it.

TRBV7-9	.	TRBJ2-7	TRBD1	TGTGCCAGCAGCCCCGGGACAGGGTCCTACGAGCAGTACTTC	CASSPGTGSYEQYF
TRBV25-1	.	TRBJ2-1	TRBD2	TGTGCCAGCAGTGAAGCTAGCGGGAGGGCCAATGAGCAGTTCTTC	CASSEASGRANEQFF
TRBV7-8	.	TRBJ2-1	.	TGTGCCAGCAGCTCAATAGCGGTCAGGTCCTACAATGAGCAGTTCTTC	CASSSIAVRSYNEQFF
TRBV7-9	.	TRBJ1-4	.	TGTGCCAGCAGCTTAGGAGTCGGGGGTTTAGCGGAAAAACTGTTTTTT	CASSLGVGGLAEKLFF
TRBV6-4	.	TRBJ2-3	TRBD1	TGTGCCAGCAGAAGACAGGGGGGGACAAGGGATACGCAGTATTTT	CASRRQGGTRDTQYF
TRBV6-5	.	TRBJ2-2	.	TGTGCCAGCAGTTACCTTAGAAACACCGGGGAGCTGTTTTTT	CASSYLRNTGELFF
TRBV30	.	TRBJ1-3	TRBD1	TGTGCCCGAAGTACAGGGGAGGGAAACACCATATATTTT	CARSTGEGNTIYF
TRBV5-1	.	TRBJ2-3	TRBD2	TGCGCCAGCAGCTTGGCCTTGGCGGGGGGACAATCAGATACGCAGTATTTT	CASSLALAGGQSDTQYF
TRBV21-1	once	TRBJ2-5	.	TGTGCCAACACGGGGGAGACCCAGTACTTC	CANTGETQYF
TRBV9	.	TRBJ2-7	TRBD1	TGTGCCAGCAGCGTACGGACAGGGCCTGCCTACGAGCAGTACTTC	CASSVRTGPAYEQYF
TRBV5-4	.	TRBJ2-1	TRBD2	TGTGCCAGCAGCTCCGGAAGCGGGGGAGGTGAGCAGTTCTTC	CASSSGSGGGEQFF
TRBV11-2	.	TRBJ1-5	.	TGTGCCAGCAGCACGACGGACAGCGCTTTTCAGCCCCAGCATTTT	CASSTTDSAFQPQHF
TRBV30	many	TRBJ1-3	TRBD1	TGTGCCTGGAGTGGTCAGGGGGCTTTCTCTGGAAACACCATATATTTT	CAWSGQGAFSGNTIYF
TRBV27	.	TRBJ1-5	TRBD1	TGTGCCAGCAGCCTGTGGGGACAGGGAACGGGTCAGCCCCAGCATTTT	CASSLWGQGTGQPQHF
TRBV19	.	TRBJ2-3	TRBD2	TGTGCCAGTATTCCGACTAGCGGGACGCATACGCAGTATTTT	CASIPTSGTHTQYF
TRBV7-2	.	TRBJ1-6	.	TGTGCCAGCAGCTCGGGGGACCAAGCTCCGAATTCACCCCTCCACTTT	CASSSGDQAPNSPLHF
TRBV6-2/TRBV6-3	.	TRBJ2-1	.	TGTGCCAGCAGTTACTCGAGTCCTAGGGGAATATACAATGAGCAGTTCTTC	CASSYSSPRGIYNEQFF
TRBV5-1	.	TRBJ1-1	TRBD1	TGCGCCAGCAGCAGACAGGGCAGCACTGAAGCTTTCTTT	CASSRQGSTEAFF
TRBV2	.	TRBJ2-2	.	TGTGCCAGCACCTACAGCTTTACCGGGGAGCTGTTTTTT	CASTYSFTGELFF
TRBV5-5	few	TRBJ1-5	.	TGTGCCAGCAGCAGCAGAGGAGGGGGCAATCAGCCCCAGCATTTT	CASSSRGGGNQPQHF
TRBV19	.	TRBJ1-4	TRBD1	TGTGCCAGTACACCCGGGACAGGGACCCGTAATGAAAAACTGTTTTTT	CASTPGTGTRNEKLFF
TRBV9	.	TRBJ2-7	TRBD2	TGTGCCAGCAGCGTATATGCGGGGAGGGACTACGAGCAGTACTTC	CASSVYAGRDYEQYF
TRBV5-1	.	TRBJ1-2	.	TGCGCCAGCAGCTTTGGGAGGGGGTTGTTTGGCTACACCTTC	CASSFGRGLFGYTF
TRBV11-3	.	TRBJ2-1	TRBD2	TGTGCCAGCAGTCGCCTCGGGGGGGGCCTCAATGAGCAGTTCTTC	CASSRLGGGLNEQFF
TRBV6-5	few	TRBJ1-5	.	TGTGCCAGCATTTCGACAAACAATCAGCCCCAGCATTTT	CASISTNNQPQHF
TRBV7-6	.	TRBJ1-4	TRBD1	TGTGCCAGCAGCTTAGGACAGGGATGGGGTGAAAAACTGTTTTTT	CASSLGQGWGEKLFF
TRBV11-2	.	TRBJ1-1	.	TGTGCCAGCAGCTTAATCAACAGGGTCACTGAAGCTTTCTTT	CASSLINRVTEAFF
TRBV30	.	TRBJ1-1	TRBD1	TGTGCCTGGATGGGACAGGCTGCGATGAACACTGAAGCTTTCTTT	CAWMGQAAMNTEAFF
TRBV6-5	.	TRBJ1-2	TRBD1	TGTGCCAGCAGTTACTCAGACAGGGCGGTCTATGGCTACACCTTC	CASSYSDRAVYGYTF
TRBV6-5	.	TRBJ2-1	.	TGTGCCAGCAGTTACGCAGGGTCTCCTTACAATGAGCAGTTCTTC	CASSYAGSPYNEQFF
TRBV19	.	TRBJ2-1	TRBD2	TGTGCCAGTAGTATTCTCACTAGCGGGAGGGCCAATGAGCAGTTCTTC	CASSILTSGRANEQFF
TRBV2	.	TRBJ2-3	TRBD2	TGTGCCAGCAGTGAACTAGCGGGGGTTTTTAGCACAGATACGCAGTATTTT	CASSELAGVFSTDTQYF
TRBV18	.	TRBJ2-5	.	TGTGCCAGCTCAGATTACGGGGAGACCCAGTACTTC	CASSDYGETQYF
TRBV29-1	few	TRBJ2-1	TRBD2	TGCAGCGTGGAACTAGCGGGAGCCCGCAATGAGCAGTTCTTC	CSVELAGARNEQFF
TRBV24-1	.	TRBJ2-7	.	TGTGCCACCAGTGACCAATTTCGGACATCTTTCTCCGAGCAGTACTTC	CATSDQFRTSFSEQYF
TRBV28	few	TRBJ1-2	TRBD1	TGTGCCAGCAGTCAACAGGGGGGGGCCTATGGCTACACCTTC	CASSQQGGAYGYTF
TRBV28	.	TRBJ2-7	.	TGTGCCAGCAGTTTAGGGGCAGGAAGCTACGAGCAGTACTTC	CASSLGAGSYEQYF
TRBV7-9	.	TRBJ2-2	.	TGTGCCAGCAGCTTGGGAGTCGGGGAGCTGTTTTTT	CASSLGVGELFF
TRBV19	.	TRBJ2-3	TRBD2	TGTGCCAGTAGTATGATCTCTAGCGGAGGCACAGATACGCAGTATTTT	CASSMISSGGTDTQYF
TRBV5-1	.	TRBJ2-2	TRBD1	TGCGCCAGCAGCTTGTTTGAGGGGGCGGTCGGGGAGCTGTTTTTT	CASSLFEGAVGELFF
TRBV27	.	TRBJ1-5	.	TGTGCCAGCAGTTTATCACCGGGGCAGCCCCAGCATTTT	CASSLSPGQPQHF
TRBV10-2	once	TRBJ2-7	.	TGCGCCGTCGCCCCTAGTGGATCCTACGAGCAGTACTTC	CAVAPSGSYEQYF
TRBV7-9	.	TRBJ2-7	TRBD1	TGTGCCAGCAGCTTGGACAGGGGGCTTGGCGAGCAGTACTTC	CASSLDRGLGEQYF
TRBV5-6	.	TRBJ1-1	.	TGTGCCAGCAGCCTGGTGACTCAGACGGCTTTCTTT	CASSLVTQTAFF
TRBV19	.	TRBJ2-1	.	TGTGCCAGTAGTTCTGGCGGCCTCTCCTACAATGAGCAGTTCTTC	CASSSGGLSYNEQFF
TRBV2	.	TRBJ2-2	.	TGTGCCAGCATAAAGGGGGAGTTGTCCCGGGAGCTGTTTTTT	CASIKGELSRELFF
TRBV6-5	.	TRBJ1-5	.	TGTGCCAGCAGATCATCAGGTAGCAATCAGCCCCAGCATTTT	CASRSSGSNQPQHF
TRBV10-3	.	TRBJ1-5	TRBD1	TGTGCCATCAGCAGGGACAGTGGAGCTCAGCCCCAGCATTTT	CAISRDSGAQPQHF
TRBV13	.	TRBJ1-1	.	TGTGCCAGCAGCTTTCTCAGGAACACTGAAGCTTTCTTT	CASSFLRNTEAFF
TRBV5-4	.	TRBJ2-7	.	TGTGCCAGCAGCGGCGGACAGCGGGATTCCTACGAGCAGTACTTC	CASSGGQRDSYEQYF
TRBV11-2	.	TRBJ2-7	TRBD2	TGTGCCAGCAGCCGTAGCGGGATCCCCAGATACGAGCAGTACTTC	CASSRSGIPRYEQYF
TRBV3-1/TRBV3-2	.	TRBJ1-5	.	TGTGCCAGCAGCCGTGCCCCCACGGGTCAGCCCCAGCATTTT	CASSRAPTGQPQHF
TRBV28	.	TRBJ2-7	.	TGTGCCAGCAGTTTACAGGGAATACCCTACGAGCAGTACTTC	CASSLQGIPYEQYF
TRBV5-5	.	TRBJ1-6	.	TGTGCCAGCAGCTTGGGGCCCCGGAGAGGGAGGGCTTCACCCCTCCACTTT	CASSLGPRRGRASPLHF
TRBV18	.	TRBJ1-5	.	TGTGCCAGCTCACTGGATCAGGGTCCTCAGCCCCAGCATTTT	CASSLDQGPQPQHF
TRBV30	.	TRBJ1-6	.	TGTGCCTGGAATGTCCTGTCTCCCCTCCACTTT	CAWNVLSPLHF
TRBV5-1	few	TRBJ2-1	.	TGCGCCAGCAGCGGGACTCAAGTCGATGAGCAGTTCTTC	CASSGTQVDEQFF
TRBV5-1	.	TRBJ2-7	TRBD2	TGCGCCAGCAGCTTTACGACTAGCGGGGGGGCGGACGAGCAGTACTTC	CASSFTTSGGADEQYF
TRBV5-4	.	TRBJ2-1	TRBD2	TGTGCCAGCAGCACCGGACTAGCGGGAGGGCCGGGCAATGAGCAGTTCTTC	CASSTGLAGGPGNEQFF
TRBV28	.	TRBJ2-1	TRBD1	TGTGCCAGCAGAGGGGGGACAGGGGGAAGAAGTGAGCAGTTCTTC	CASRGGTGGRSEQFF